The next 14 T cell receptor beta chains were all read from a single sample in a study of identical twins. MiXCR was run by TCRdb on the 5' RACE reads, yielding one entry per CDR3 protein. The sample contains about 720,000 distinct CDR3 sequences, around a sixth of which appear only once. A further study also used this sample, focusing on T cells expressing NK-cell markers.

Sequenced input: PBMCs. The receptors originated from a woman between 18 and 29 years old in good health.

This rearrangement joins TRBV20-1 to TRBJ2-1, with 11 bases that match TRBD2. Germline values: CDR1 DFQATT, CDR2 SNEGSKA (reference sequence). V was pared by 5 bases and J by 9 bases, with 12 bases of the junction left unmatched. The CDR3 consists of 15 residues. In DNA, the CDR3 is TGCAGTGCTCCCGCCCTTAGCGGGAGGGCATCTGAGCAGTTCTTC. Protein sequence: CSAPALSGRASEQFF.

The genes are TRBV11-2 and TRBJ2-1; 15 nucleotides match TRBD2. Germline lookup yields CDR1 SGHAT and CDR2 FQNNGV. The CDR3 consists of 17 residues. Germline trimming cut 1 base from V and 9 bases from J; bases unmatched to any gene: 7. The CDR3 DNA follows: TGTGCCAGCAGCTTAGGGACTAGCGGGAGGGCCTACGTTGAGCAGTTCTTC. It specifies CASSLGTSGRAYVEQFF.

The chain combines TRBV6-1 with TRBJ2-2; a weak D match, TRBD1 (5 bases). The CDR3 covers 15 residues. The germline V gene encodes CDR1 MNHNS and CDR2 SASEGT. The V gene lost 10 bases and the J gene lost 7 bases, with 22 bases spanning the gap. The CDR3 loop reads CATQRGYQGVGELFF. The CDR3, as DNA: TGTGCCACCCAAAGAGGCTACCAAGGGGTCGGGGAGCTGTTTTTT.

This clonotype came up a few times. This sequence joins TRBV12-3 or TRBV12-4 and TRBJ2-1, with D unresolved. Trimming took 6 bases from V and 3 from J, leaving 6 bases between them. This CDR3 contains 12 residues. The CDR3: CASREFYNEQFF. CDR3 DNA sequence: TGTGCCAGCAGGGAGTTCTACAATGAGCAGTTCTTC.

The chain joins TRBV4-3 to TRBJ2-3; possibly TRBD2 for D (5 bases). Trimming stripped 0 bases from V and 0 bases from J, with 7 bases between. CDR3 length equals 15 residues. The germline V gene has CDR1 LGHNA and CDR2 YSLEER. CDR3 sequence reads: CASSQEQRSTDTQYF. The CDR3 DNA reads TGCGCCAGCAGCCAAGAACAGCGGAGCACAGATACGCAGTATTTT.

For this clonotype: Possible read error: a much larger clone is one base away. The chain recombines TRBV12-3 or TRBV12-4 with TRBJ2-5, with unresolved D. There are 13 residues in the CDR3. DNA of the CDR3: TGTGCCGGCAGTTTAACAGTCCAAGAGACCCAGTACTTC. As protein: CAGSLTVQETQYF.

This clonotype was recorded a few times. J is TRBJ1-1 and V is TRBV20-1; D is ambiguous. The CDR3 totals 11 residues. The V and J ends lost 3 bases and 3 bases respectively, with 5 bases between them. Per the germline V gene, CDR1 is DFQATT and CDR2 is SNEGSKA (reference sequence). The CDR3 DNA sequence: TGCAGTGCTAGCCCCCACACTGAAGCTTTCTTT. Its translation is CSASPHTEAFF.

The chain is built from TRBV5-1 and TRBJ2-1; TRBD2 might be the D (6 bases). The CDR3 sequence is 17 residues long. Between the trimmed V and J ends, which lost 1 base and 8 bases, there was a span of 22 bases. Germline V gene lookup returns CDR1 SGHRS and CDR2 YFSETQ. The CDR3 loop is CASSLRPGLLVRDEQFF. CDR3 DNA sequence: TGCGCCAGCAGCTTGCGGCCGGGACTTCTCGTCAGGGATGAGCAGTTCTTC.

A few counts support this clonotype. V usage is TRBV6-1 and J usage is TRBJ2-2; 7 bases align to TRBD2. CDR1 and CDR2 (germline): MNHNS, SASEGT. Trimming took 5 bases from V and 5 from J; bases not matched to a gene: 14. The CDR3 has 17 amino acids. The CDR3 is CASSKPVAGVRTGELFF. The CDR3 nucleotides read TGTGCCAGCAGTAAACCCGTGGCGGGAGTAAGAACCGGGGAGCTGTTTTTT.

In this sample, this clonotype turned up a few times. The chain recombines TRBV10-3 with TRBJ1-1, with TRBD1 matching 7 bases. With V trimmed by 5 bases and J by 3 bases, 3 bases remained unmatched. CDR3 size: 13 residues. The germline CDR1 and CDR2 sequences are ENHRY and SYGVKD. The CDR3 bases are TGTGCCATCAGTACACAGGGGTACACTGAAGCTTTCTTT. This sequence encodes CAISTQGYTEAFF.

Here the CDR3 DNA reads TGCAGTGTCTTACATATCCCAGCGGGAGTCCCTCAGAGGGTAATCAATGAGCAGTTCTTC. It codes for CSVLHIPAGVPQRVINEQFF. The V gene is TRBV20-1, the J gene TRBJ2-1, with 8 nucleotides matching TRBD2. Trimming took 7 bases from V and 6 from J; bases not matched to a gene: 29. The CDR3 sequence is 20 residues long. CDR1 and CDR2 from the germline V gene are DFQATT and SNEGSKA (reference sequence).

The CDR3 is CASSPGLAEGRDTQYF. In nucleotides, the CDR3 is TGTGCCAGCAGCCCCGGACTAGCGGAGGGGCGGGATACGCAGTATTTT. The gene calls are TRBV4-2 and TRBJ2-3; 10 bases agree with TRBD2. The length of the CDR3 is 16 residues. Germline assignment: CDR1 LGHNA and CDR2 YNFKEQ. V lost 4 bases, J lost 6 bases, and 10 bases stayed unmatched.

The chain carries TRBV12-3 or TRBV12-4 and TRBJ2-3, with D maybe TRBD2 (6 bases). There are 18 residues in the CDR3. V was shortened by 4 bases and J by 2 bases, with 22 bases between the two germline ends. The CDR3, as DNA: TGTGCCAGCAGTTCGCGCCCCGGGACTGCAGGCGCCACAGATACGCAGTATTTT. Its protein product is CASSSRPGTAGATDTQYF.

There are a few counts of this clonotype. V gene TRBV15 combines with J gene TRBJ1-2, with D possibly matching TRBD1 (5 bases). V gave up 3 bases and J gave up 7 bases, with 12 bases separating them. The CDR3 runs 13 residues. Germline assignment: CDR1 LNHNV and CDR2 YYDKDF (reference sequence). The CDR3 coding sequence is TGTGCCACCAGCAGGCCCCCGGGGGGTGGCTACACCTTC. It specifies CATSRPPGGGYTF.